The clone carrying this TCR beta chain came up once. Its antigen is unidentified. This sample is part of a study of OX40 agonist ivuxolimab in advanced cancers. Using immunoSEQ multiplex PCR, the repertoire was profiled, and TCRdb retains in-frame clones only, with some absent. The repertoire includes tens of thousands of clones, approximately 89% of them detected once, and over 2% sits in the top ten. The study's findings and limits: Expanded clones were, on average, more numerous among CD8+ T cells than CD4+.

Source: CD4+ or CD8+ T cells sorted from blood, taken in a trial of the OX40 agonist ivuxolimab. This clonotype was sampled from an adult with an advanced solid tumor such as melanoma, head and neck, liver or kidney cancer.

CDR3 in amino acids: CASSEAWGTDEQYF. The CDR3 DNA reads as TGTGCCAGCAGTGAAGCGTGGGGGACTGACGAGCAGTACTTC. The V call is TRBV6-1, the J call TRBJ2-7, with D maybe TRBD2 (6 bases). CDR3 length: 14 amino acids. The germline V gene has CDR1 MNHNS and CDR2 SASEGT. V was trimmed by 0 bases and J by 5 bases, leaving 11 bases between them.